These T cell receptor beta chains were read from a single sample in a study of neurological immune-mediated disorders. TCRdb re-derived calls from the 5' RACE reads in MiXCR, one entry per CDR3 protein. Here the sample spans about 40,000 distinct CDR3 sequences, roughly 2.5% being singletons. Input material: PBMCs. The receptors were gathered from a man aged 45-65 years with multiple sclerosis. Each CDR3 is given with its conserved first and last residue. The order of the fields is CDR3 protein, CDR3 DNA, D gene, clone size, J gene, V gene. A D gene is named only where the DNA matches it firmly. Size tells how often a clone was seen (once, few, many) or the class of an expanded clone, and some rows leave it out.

CASSPRGAPYEQYF,TGTGCCAGCAGCCCCCGGGGGGCCCCTTACGAGCAGTACTTC,.,many,TRBJ2-7,TRBV7-2
CASSKNTGIYGYTF,TGTGCCAGCAGCAAAAACACAGGGATCTATGGCTACACCTTC,.,many,TRBJ1-2,TRBV7-9
CASSPSHLRGEAFF,TGTGCCAGCTCCCCTTCCCATCTACGAGGTGAAGCTTTCTTT,.,many,TRBJ1-1,TRBV12-3/TRBV12-4
CASSRQLRETQYF,TGTGCCAGCAGCCGACAGTTACGGGAGACCCAGTACTTC,.,many,TRBJ2-5,TRBV7-2
CVSSFGASEQYF,TGCGTCAGCAGCTTTGGTGCGAGTGAGCAGTACTTT,.,.,TRBJ2-7,TRBV5-1
CSAREPASAGGYTF,TGCAGTGCTAGAGAGCCCGCCTCGGCAGGCGGCTACACCTTC,.,many,TRBJ1-2,TRBV20-1
CASSQERIAGPCSGNTIYF,TGTGCCAGCAGCCAAGAACGGATAGCGGGACCCTGCTCTGGAAACACCATATATTTT,.,many,TRBJ1-3,TRBV3-1
CASSLPGAGETQYF,TGTGCCAGCAGTTTGCCAGGGGCTGGGGAGACCCAGTACTTC,.,many,TRBJ2-5,TRBV12-3/TRBV12-4
CASSFGAGQGRTVEQYF,TGTGCCAGCAGTTTCGGGGCGGGACAGGGCAGAACGGTTGAGCAGTACTTC,TRBD1,many,TRBJ2-7,TRBV12-3/TRBV12-4
CASSQGIVWRGAKQETQYF,TGCGCCAGCAGCCAAGGAATAGTCTGGCGGGGGGCGAAGCAAGAGACCCAGTACTTC,TRBD2,many,TRBJ2-5,TRBV4-3
CASSQGVWRARLSKTEAFF,TGCGCCAGCAGCCAGGGAGTGTGGAGGGCAAGGCTTTCTAAGACTGAAGCTTTCTTT,.,many,TRBJ1-1,TRBV4-1
CRRDRSNQPQHF,TGCAGGCGTGACAGGAGCAATCAGCCCCAGCATTTT,.,many,TRBJ1-5,TRBV29-1
CASKQDGNQPQHF,TGTGCCAGCAAACAAGACGGGAATCAGCCCCAGCATTTT,.,many,TRBJ1-5,TRBV2
CASSLRGRGTGELFF,TGCGCCAGCAGCTTGCGGGGGCGAGGGACCGGGGAGCTGTTTTTT,.,many,TRBJ2-2,TRBV5-1
CSVRQGAGEQYF,TGCAGCGTAAGGCAGGGGGCGGGGGAGCAGTACTTC,TRBD1,many,TRBJ2-7,TRBV29-1
CSARVRGRDEKLFF,TGCAGTGCTAGAGTTAGGGGGCGCGATGAAAAACTGTTTTTT,TRBD1,many,TRBJ1-4,TRBV20-1
CASSMGWGSNQPQHF,TGTGCCAGCAGCATGGGGTGGGGTAGCAATCAGCCCCAGCATTTT,.,many,TRBJ1-5,TRBV5-5
CSVVGTLGTTEQYF,TGCAGCGTTGTCGGGACACTGGGTACCACCGAGCAGTACTTC,.,many,TRBJ2-7,TRBV29-1
CASSLQGMNTEAFF,TGTGCCAGCAGTCTCCAGGGTATGAACACTGAAGCTTTCTTT,.,many,TRBJ1-1,TRBV28
CASSFVGGQETQYF,TGTGCCAGCAGTTTTGTGGGGGGCCAAGAGACCCAGTACTTC,.,many,TRBJ2-5,TRBV28
CASSYPLWEQYF,TGTGCCAGCAGTTACCCCCTCTGGGAGCAGTACTTC,.,many,TRBJ2-7,TRBV6-2/TRBV6-3
CSVAASGTWNEQYF,TGCAGCGTTGCAGCCTCCGGGACCTGGAACGAGCAGTACTTC,.,many,TRBJ2-7,TRBV29-1
CASSYSGRGRNSPLHF,TGTGCCAGCAGTTACTCCGGCAGGGGACGTAATTCACCCCTCCACTTT,.,many,TRBJ1-6,TRBV6-5
CASSPSGDRNSPLHF,TGTGCCAGCAGCCCTTCCGGGGATCGTAATTCACCCCTCCACTTT,.,many,TRBJ1-6,TRBV9
CASSLKGGAPDNEQFF,TGCGCCAGCAGCTTGAAAGGGGGGGCCCCAGACAATGAGCAGTTCTTC,.,many,TRBJ2-1,TRBV5-1
CSARLSGDITFF,TGCAGTGCTAGACTATCAGGGGATATAACTTTCTTT,.,many,TRBJ1-1,TRBV20-1
CASRSTGGHQPQHF,TGTGCCAGCAGGTCGACAGGGGGCCATCAGCCCCAGCATTTT,TRBD1,many,TRBJ1-5,TRBV12-3/TRBV12-4
CASGEYQETQYF,TGTGCCAGCGGGGAGTACCAAGAGACCCAGTACTTC,.,many,TRBJ2-5,TRBV6-6
CSVQGQIAYNEQFF,TGCAGCGTACAAGGGCAGATTGCCTACAATGAGCAGTTCTTC,.,medium-sized,TRBJ2-1,TRBV29-1
CASRSRNEQFF,TGTGCCAGCAGGAGTAGAAATGAGCAGTTCTTC,.,many,TRBJ2-1,TRBV12-3/TRBV12-4
CASSFRDRVYEQYF,TGTGCCAGCAGCTTCCGGGACAGGGTCTACGAGCAGTACTTC,TRBD1,many,TRBJ2-7,TRBV3-1
CASSLRTGGTVYGYTF,TGTGCCAGCAGCTTGCGGACAGGGGGCACGGTTTATGGCTACACCTTC,TRBD1,many,TRBJ1-2,TRBV5-6
CASSSTTGRPTHSGNTIYF,TGTGCCAGCAGCTCAACGACAGGGCGACCGACTCACTCTGGAAACACCATATATTTT,TRBD1,many,TRBJ1-3,TRBV3-1
CSALPRQGQETQYF,TGCAGCGCCCTACCCCGACAGGGGCAAGAGACCCAGTACTTC,TRBD1,many,TRBJ2-5,TRBV29-1
CASSSTGGYEQYF,TGCGCCAGCAGTTCGACAGGGGGCTACGAGCAGTACTTC,TRBD1,many,TRBJ2-7,TRBV5-1
CASSAPTSADTQYF,TGTGCCAGCAGCGCCCCGACTAGCGCAGATACGCAGTATTTT,TRBD2,many,TRBJ2-3,TRBV9
CSARAEVVEQFF,TGCAGTGCTAGAGCTGAGGTCGTTGAGCAGTTCTTC,.,many,TRBJ2-1,TRBV20-1
CASSPFAGPTEAFF,TGTGCCAGCTCACCATTTGCAGGGCCCACTGAAGCTTTCTTT,.,many,TRBJ1-1,TRBV18
CASSLRGRDGYTF,TGTGCCAGCAGTCTACGAGGGAGGGATGGCTACACCTTC,.,many,TRBJ1-2,TRBV27
CASSLQGVTDTQYF,TGCGCCAGCAGCTTACAGGGGGTCACAGATACGCAGTATTTT,TRBD1,many,TRBJ2-3,TRBV5-1
CASSLAWTQETQYF,TGTGCCAGCAGCTTAGCCTGGACTCAAGAGACCCAGTACTTC,.,many,TRBJ2-5,TRBV7-2
CASSLDSSGNTIYF,TGCGCCAGCAGCCTGGACAGCTCTGGAAACACCATATATTTT,.,many,TRBJ1-3,TRBV5-1
CASSFGWNSYNEQFF,TGTGCCAGCAGCTTTGGGTGGAACTCCTACAATGAGCAGTTCTTC,.,many,TRBJ2-1,TRBV5-6
CASSAHRDGGEDTQYF,TGTGCCAGCAGCGCTCACCGGGACGGCGGGGAGGATACGCAGTATTTT,.,.,TRBJ2-3,TRBV7-2
CASSFIGQETQYF,TGTGCCAGCAGCTTTATCGGACAAGAGACCCAGTACTTC,.,many,TRBJ2-5,TRBV7-6
CASSNQGNTGELFF,TGTGCCAGCAGTAACCAGGGGAACACCGGGGAGCTGTTTTTT,.,few,TRBJ2-2,TRBV12-3/TRBV12-4